The entry below gives a single T cell receptor beta chain sequence along with its context. The antigen is not known. This entry is derived from a study of cytomegalovirus exposure and HLA in healthy donors. Regarding the study as a whole: Most subjects' HLA-A and HLA-B alleles were reportedly predicted from TCR beta sequences.

Unrecorded immune exposure was likely among donors, who were nominally healthy when sampled. It was with 60 Vbeta and 13 Jbeta primers that the PCR ran. The protocol was immunoSEQ multiplex PCR, while the TCRdb copy is restricted to in-frame clones and leaves out a portion. The data show nearly 110,000 clones, roughly 70% seen once. This receptor was identified in a male donor in good health and CMV-seropositive. The sample was PBMCs.

This CDR3 reads CASSARTGFPNEQFF. The CDR3 DNA follows: TGTGCCAGCAGCGCACGGACAGGGTTCCCCAATGAGCAGTTCTTC. The genes are TRBV9 and TRBJ2-1; 8 nucleotides line up with TRBD1. Germline CDR1 SGDLS, CDR2 YYNGEE. Trimming removed 3 bases from V and 6 bases from J; junction bases left unmatched: 8. This CDR3 is 15 amino acids long.